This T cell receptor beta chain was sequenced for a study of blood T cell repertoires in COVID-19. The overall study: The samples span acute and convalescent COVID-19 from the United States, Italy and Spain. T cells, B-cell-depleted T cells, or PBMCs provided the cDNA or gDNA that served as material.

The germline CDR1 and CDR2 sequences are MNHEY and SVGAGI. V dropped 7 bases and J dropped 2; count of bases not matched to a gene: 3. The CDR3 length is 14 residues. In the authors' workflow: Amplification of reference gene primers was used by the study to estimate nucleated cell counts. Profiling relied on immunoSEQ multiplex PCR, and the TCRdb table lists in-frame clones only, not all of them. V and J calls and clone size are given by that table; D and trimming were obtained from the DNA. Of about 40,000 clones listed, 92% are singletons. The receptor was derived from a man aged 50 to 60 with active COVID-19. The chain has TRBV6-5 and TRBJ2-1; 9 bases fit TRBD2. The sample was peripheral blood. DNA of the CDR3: TGTGCCAGCACGACTAGCGGACCCTACAATGAGCAGTTCTTC. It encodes CASTTSGPYNEQFF.